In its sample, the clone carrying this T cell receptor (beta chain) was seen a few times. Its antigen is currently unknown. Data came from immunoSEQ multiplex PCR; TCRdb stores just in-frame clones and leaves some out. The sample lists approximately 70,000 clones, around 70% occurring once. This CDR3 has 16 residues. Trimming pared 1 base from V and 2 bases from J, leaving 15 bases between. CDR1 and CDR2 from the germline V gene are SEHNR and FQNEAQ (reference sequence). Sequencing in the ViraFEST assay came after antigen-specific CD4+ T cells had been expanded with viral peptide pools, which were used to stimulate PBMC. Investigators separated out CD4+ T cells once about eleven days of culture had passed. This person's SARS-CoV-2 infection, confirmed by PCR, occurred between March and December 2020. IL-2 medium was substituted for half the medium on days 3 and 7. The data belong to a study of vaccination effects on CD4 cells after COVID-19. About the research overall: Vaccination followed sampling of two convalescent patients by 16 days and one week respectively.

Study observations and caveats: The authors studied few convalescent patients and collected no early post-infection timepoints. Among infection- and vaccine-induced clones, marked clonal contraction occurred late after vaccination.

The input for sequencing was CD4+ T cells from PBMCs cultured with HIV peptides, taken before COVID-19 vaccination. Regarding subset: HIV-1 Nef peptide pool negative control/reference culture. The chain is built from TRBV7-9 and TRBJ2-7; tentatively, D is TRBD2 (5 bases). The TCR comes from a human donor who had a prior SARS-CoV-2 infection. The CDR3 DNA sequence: TGTGCCAGCAGCTTAGGGTCAGAGGGTTGGACCTACGAGCAGTACTTC. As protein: CASSLGSEGWTYEQYF.